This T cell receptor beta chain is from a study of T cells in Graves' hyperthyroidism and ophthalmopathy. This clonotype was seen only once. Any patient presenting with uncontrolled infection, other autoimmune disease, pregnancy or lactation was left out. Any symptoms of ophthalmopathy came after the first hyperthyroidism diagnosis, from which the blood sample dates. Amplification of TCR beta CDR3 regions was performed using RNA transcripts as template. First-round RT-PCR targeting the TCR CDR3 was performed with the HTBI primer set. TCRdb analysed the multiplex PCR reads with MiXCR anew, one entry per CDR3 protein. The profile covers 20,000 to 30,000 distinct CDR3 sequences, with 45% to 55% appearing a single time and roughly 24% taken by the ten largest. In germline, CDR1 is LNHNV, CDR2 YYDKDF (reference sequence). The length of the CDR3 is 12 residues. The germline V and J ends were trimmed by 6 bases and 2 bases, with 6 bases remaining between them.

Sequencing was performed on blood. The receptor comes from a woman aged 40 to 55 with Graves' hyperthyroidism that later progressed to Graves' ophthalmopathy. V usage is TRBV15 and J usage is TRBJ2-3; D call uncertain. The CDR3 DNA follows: TGTGCCACCAGGGAGTTCACAGATACGCAGTATTTT. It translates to CATREFTDTQYF.